This TCR beta chain was observed in a study of CD8+CD57+ T cells in acquired aplastic anemia. Profiling of TCR beta VDJ combinations and CDR3 sequences used genomic DNA as template. TCRdb itself ran the reads through MiXCR, one entry per CDR3 protein. The profile covers 160,000 or so distinct CDR3 sequences, with about 64% appearing a single time and approximately 48% taken by the ten largest. CDR3 length: 14 residues. V shed 7 bases and J 1 base; nucleotides not matched to a gene: 8. Germline values: CDR1 DFQATT, CDR2 SNEGSKA (reference sequence). Sequencing was done on patients that had shown CD8+CD57+ cell expansion by flow cytometry.

Sequencing was performed on sorted CD4+, CD8+, or CD8+CD57+ T cells (not recorded which) from PBMCs. The chain is built from TRBV20-1 and TRBJ2-3; TRBD2 aligns across 7 bases. The sequence derives from a human donor with aplastic anemia. DNA for the CDR3: TGCAGTGAGAAGGGCGGGAGAGGCACAGATACGCAGTATTTT. It is translated as CSEKGGRGTDTQYF.